This T cell receptor (beta chain) was sequenced for a study of regulatory T cells in long-lasting Graves disease. Germline V gene lookup returns CDR1 MNHEY and CDR2 SMNVEV (reference sequence). The CDR3 runs 15 residues. The germline V and J ends were trimmed by 6 bases and 1 base, with 15 bases remaining between them. Indicated time point: newly diagnosed GD, antithyroid drugs for less than 3 months. From RNA extracted from PBMCs, the TCR library was made. Building of the TCR beta libraries involved iRepertoire HTBI primers and Arm-PCR of CDR3 regions. TCRdb reprocessed the multiplex PCR reads with MiXCR, giving one entry per CDR3 protein. This table has 410,000 or so distinct CDR3 sequences, more than 13% appearing once. The same sample was also used in a study of T cells in Graves' hyperthyroidism and ophthalmopathy. This second report adds: The HTBI primer set was used in a first-round RT-PCR of the TCR CDR3.

The sample consisted of peripheral blood mononuclear cells (PBMCs), taken at new diagnosis, from a patient treated with antithyroid drugs. The source is a woman in her 30s with Graves disease. This sequence joins TRBV27 and TRBJ2-5, with D possibly being TRBD2 (6 bases). This CDR3 reads CASSPPGGIQETQYF. In nucleotides, the CDR3 is TGTGCCAGCAGCCCCCCGGGCGGGATCCAAGAGACCCAGTACTTC.